This is a list of T cell receptor beta chains from one sample in a study of blood T cell repertoires in COVID-19. Libraries were prepared by immunoSEQ multiplex PCR; TCRdb keeps only in-frame clonotypes and omits some of them. The table records some 35,000 clones, 88% of them present only once. What was sequenced was peripheral blood. The receptors originated from a man between 65 and 85 years old with acute or convalescent COVID-19. Both conserved end residues are part of each CDR3. D genes are given only for firm matches. For some rows the clone size is stated as once, few or many, or as a class when expanded; others skip it.

clone_size	d_call	v_call	j_call	cdr3_aa	cdr3_nt
once	-	TRBV12-3/TRBV12-4	TRBJ1-1	CASRTLETEAFF	TGTGCCAGCAGGACACTAGAGACTGAAGCTTTCTTT
once	TRBD2	TRBV9	TRBJ2-7	CASSVGTSVEQYF	TGTGCCAGCAGCGTAGGTACTAGCGTCGAGCAGTACTTC
-	TRBD1	TRBV11-1	TRBJ1-1	CASGLQGAYTEAFF	TGTGCCAGCGGACTTCAGGGGGCGTACACTGAAGCTTTCTTT
-	TRBD1	TRBV6-1	TRBJ2-1	CASSDPGTGGLNEQFF	TGTGCCAGCAGTGATCCCGGGACAGGGGGGCTCAATGAGCAGTTCTTC
-	TRBD1	TRBV19	TRBJ2-1	CAIRGQGAHEQFF	TGTGCCATCAGAGGACAGGGGGCCCATGAGCAGTTCTTC
-	TRBD1	TRBV19	TRBJ1-2	CASSLTGTGGGYGYTF	TGTGCCAGTAGCTTAACCGGGACAGGGGGCGGCTATGGCTACACCTTC
-	-	TRBV5-1	TRBJ1-4	CASSLGQVPNEKLFF	TGCGCCAGCAGCTTGGGCCAGGTCCCTAATGAAAAACTGTTTTTT
once	TRBD2	TRBV6-6	TRBJ2-1	CASSYLAGGVEQFF	TGTGCCAGCAGTTATTTAGCGGGAGGGGTTGAGCAGTTCTTC
-	-	TRBV7-2	TRBJ2-7	CASSLARRGGEQYF	TGTGCCAGCAGCTTAGCGCGGCGGGGCGGCGAGCAGTACTTC
-	TRBD1	TRBV18	TRBJ1-2	CASSPRDREGGYTF	TGTGCCAGCTCACCTCGGGACAGGGAGGGAGGCTACACCTTC
-	TRBD2	TRBV5-1	TRBJ2-3	CASSLGGTSGTDTQYF	TGCGCCAGCAGCTTGGGAGGGACTAGCGGCACAGATACGCAGTATTTT
medium-sized	-	TRBV25-1	TRBJ2-7	CASSLLAEQYF	TGTGCCAGCAGCCTTCTAGCGGAGCAGTACTTC
-	TRBD1	TRBV6-6	TRBJ2-6	CASSRTGLLSGANVLTF	TGTGCCAGCAGTCGGACAGGCTTACTCTCTGGGGCCAACGTCCTGACTTTC
-	-	TRBV29-1	TRBJ1-1	CSVSGHLNTEAFF	TGCAGCGTCTCAGGACACCTGAACACTGAAGCTTTCTTT
-	TRBD1	TRBV29-1	TRBJ1-2	CSVPKQGLGGYTF	TGCAGCGTCCCTAAACAGGGGTTAGGTGGCTACACCTTC
-	-	TRBV9	TRBJ1-3	CASSVTGNSGNTIYF	TGTGCCAGCAGCGTGACAGGAAACTCTGGAAACACCATATATTTT
-	TRBD1	TRBV5-1	TRBJ1-4	CASSDGTAAEKLFF	TGCGCCAGCAGCGATGGGACAGCGGCGGAAAAACTGTTTTTT
-	TRBD1	TRBV7-3	TRBJ1-5	CASSRDRRGYSNQPQHF	TGTGCCAGCAGCCGGGACAGGAGGGGATATAGCAATCAGCCCCAGCATTTT
-	-	TRBV3-1/TRBV3-2	TRBJ2-7	CASSQFLREQYF	TGTGCCAGCAGCCAATTTTTGAGGGAGCAGTACTTC
-	-	TRBV2	TRBJ2-5	CASSLYEETQYF	TGTGCCAGCAGCTTGTATGAAGAGACCCAGTACTTC
-	-	TRBV18	TRBJ1-1	CASSLGQGGARTEAFF	TGTGCCAGCTCACTCGGGCAAGGGGGGGCTCGTACTGAAGCTTTCTTT
-	-	TRBV19	TRBJ2-2	CASSFSSTGELFF	TGTGCCAGTAGTTTTTCTTCCACCGGGGAGCTGTTTTTT
-	-	TRBV5-1	TRBJ1-1	CAGAAGEDTEAFF	TGCGCCGGCGCCGCAGGGGAAGATACTGAAGCTTTCTTT
few	-	TRBV5-1	TRBJ1-1	CASTAVNTEAFF	TGCGCCAGCACGGCGGTGAACACTGAAGCTTTCTTT
-	-	TRBV28	TRBJ1-6	CASRPRTADNNSPLHF	TGTGCCAGCAGACCCCGGACAGCCGATAATAATTCACCCCTCCACTTT
-	-	TRBV19	TRBJ1-4	CASSMSYGQEKLFF	TGTGCCAGTAGTATGTCTTATGGGCAAGAAAAACTGTTTTTT
-	TRBD2	TRBV2	TRBJ2-1	CASTTGTSGIRQFF	TGTGCCAGCACAACCGGGACTAGCGGGATCCGGCAGTTCTTC
-	-	TRBV7-6	TRBJ2-7	CASSPLNEQYF	TGTGCCAGCAGCCCCCTTAACGAGCAGTACTTC
-	-	TRBV5-1	TRBJ2-3	CASSQGSTDTQYF	TGCGCCAGCAGCCAGGGTAGCACAGATACGCAGTATTTT
-	-	TRBV7-9	TRBJ2-7	CASSSHLRAGQVYEQYF	TGTGCCAGCAGCTCCCACTTGAGAGCGGGACAGGTATACGAGCAGTACTTC
-	TRBD2	TRBV11-1	TRBJ2-7	CASSLLAGPGGEQYF	TGTGCCAGCAGCTTACTAGCGGGACCCGGGGGGGAGCAGTACTTC
-	-	TRBV6-5	TRBJ1-5	CASRQNQPQHF	TGTGCCAGCAGACAGAATCAGCCCCAGCATTTT
-	TRBD2	TRBV11-2	TRBJ2-1	CASSTGGTNNEQFF	TGTGCCAGCAGCACGGGGGGGACAAACAATGAGCAGTTCTTC
-	-	TRBV18	TRBJ1-2	CASSPSQSGQLNYGYTF	TGTGCCAGCTCACCATCACAGAGCGGACAGCTGAACTATGGCTACACCTTC
few	-	TRBV6-2/TRBV6-3	TRBJ2-7	CASSFLSGIGYEQYF	TGTGCCAGCAGTTTTTTATCAGGGATCGGGTACGAGCAGTACTTC
-	TRBD2	TRBV10-3	TRBJ2-7	CAISDPKTSGGYEQYF	TGTGCCATCAGTGATCCCAAAACTAGCGGAGGCTACGAGCAGTACTTC
once	TRBD2	TRBV5-4	TRBJ2-5	CASSLDLAGGQETQYF	TGTGCCAGCAGCTTGGATCTAGCGGGAGGACAAGAGACCCAGTACTTC
-	-	TRBV14	TRBJ2-3	CASSQFMRSDTQYF	TGTGCCAGCAGCCAATTCATGCGGTCAGATACGCAGTATTTT
-	-	TRBV9	TRBJ2-1	CASSVATTRGLSNEQFF	TGTGCCAGCAGCGTAGCCACTACAAGGGGGTTAAGCAATGAGCAGTTCTTC
-	-	TRBV6-5	TRBJ2-5	CASSYSEGARETQYF	TGTGCCAGCAGTTACTCGGAGGGGGCGCGGGAGACCCAGTACTTC
-	TRBD1	TRBV27	TRBJ1-6	CASSLRADRRSPLHF	TGTGCCAGCAGTTTAAGGGCGGACAGGCGGTCACCCCTCCACTTT
-	TRBD1	TRBV19	TRBJ2-4	CASTHRRADRVTNIQYF	TGTGCCAGTACCCATAGGAGGGCGGACAGGGTCACAAACATTCAGTACTTC
-	TRBD2	TRBV2	TRBJ2-2	CASRGGRTTGELFF	TGTGCCAGCAGAGGCGGGAGGACCACCGGGGAGCTGTTTTTT
-	-	TRBV3-1/TRBV3-2	TRBJ2-2	CASSLRQANTGELFF	TGTGCCAGCAGCTTACGACAGGCTAACACCGGGGAGCTGTTTTTT
-	-	TRBV12-3/TRBV12-4	TRBJ2-7	CASSYGLHYEQYF	TGTGCCAGCAGTTACGGACTCCACTACGAGCAGTACTTC